Below, 30 T cell receptor beta chains from the same sample are listed, as sequenced in a study of T cells in localized non-small cell lung cancer. Generated by immunoSEQ multiplex PCR, the TCRdb table keeps only in-frame clones and is missing some. The sample holds over 45,000 clones, 80% to 90% seen once. Sequences were derived from peripheral blood, sampled before any cancer treatment. All receptors derive from a man between 40 and 75 years old with stage I squamous cell lung carcinoma.

The chain uses TRBV23-1 and TRBJ1-4; D is unresolved. TRBV23-1 is labeled an ORF, and its function is uncertain. The V and J ends lost 4 bases and 2 bases respectively, with 11 bases between them. The CDR3 contains 15 residues. The CDR3 here is CASSRPRETNEKLFF. The CDR3 bases are TGCGCCAGCAGTCGCCCCCGTGAGACTAATGAAAAACTGTTTTTT.

This clone was found a few times. The chain combines TRBV27 with TRBJ1-1, with 7 bases matching TRBD1. Trimming cost V 5 bases and J 4 bases; bases outside gene matches: 4. The CDR3 totals 13 residues. CDR1 and CDR2 (germline): MNHEY, SMNVEV (reference sequence). CDR3 sequence: CASSQQGFTEAFF. The CDR3, as DNA: TGTGCCAGCAGTCAACAGGGGTTCACTGAAGCTTTCTTT.

The rearrangement joins TRBV15 to TRBJ2-1; 9 bases agree with TRBD2. J lost 4 bases, V lost 3 bases, and 7 bases had no gene match. CDR3 length: 16 residues. CDR1 and CDR2 from the germline V gene are LNHNV and YYDKDF (reference sequence). CDR3 sequence: CATSRSAGGRYNEQFF. The CDR3 region has the DNA TGTGCCACCAGCAGGTCTGCGGGAGGGAGGTACAATGAGCAGTTCTTC.

CDR3 nucleotides: TGCGCCAGCAGCTTGAATAGCGGGAGAACCCCAGATACGCAGTATTTT. It encodes CASSLNSGRTPDTQYF. V and J are TRBV5-1 and TRBJ2-3; 9 nucleotides line up with TRBD2. Germline loops: CDR1 SGHRS, CDR2 YFSETQ. The ends lost 1 base at V and 4 bases at J; junction bases unmatched: 7. The CDR3 has 16 amino acids. The full variable domain, completed using reference TRBV5-1 and TRBJ2-3, is KAGVTQTPRYLIKTRGQQVTLSCSPISGHRSVSWYQQTPGQGLQFLFEYFSETQRNKGNFPGRFSGRQFSNSRSEMNVSTLELGDSALYLCASSLNSGRTPDTQYFGPGTRLTVL.

V usage is TRBV10-3 and J usage is TRBJ2-7; TRBD1 matches 10 bases. The junction had 2 bases not matched to a gene; V was cut back by 4 bases and J by 2 bases. The CDR3 is made up of 14 amino acids. Germline loops: CDR1 ENHRY, CDR2 SYGVKD. In DNA form, the CDR3 reads TGTGCCATCAGTGGAGGACAGGGGGCCTACGAGCAGTACTTC. This codes for CAISGGQGAYEQYF.

This chain connects TRBV29-1 to TRBJ2-7, with D possibly being TRBD1 (5 bases). Trimming removed 4 bases from V and 6 bases from J, with 28 bases in between. The germline gives CDR1 SQVTM, CDR2 ANQGSEA. This CDR3 region has 17 residues. The CDR3 DNA reads as TGCAGCGTTGTCAGGATAGGCCAGGGTCGCCTCAGGTCCGAGCAGTACTTC. Translation gives CSVVRIGQGRLRSEQYF.

V and J are TRBV6-1 and TRBJ2-7; perhaps TRBD2 as D (5 bases). Germline-derived CDR1 and CDR2 are MNHNS and SASEGT. CDR3 length equals 13 residues. Trimming stripped 5 bases from V and 3 bases from J, with 11 bases between. CDR3 DNA sequence: TGTGCCAGCAGTAGTCGGACTGGCTACGAGCAGTACTTC. Translating gives CASSSRTGYEQYF.

The chain combines TRBV19 with TRBJ2-1, with D perhaps assigned TRBD1 or TRBD2 (5 bases each). In germline, CDR1 is LNHDA, CDR2 SQIVND (reference sequence). The CDR3 spans 16 residues. Trimming pared 0 bases from V and 6 bases from J, leaving 15 bases between. The CDR3 sequence is CASSIDRGGPSNEQFF. The CDR3 coding sequence is TGTGCCAGTAGTATAGATCGGGGCGGGCCTTCCAATGAGCAGTTCTTC.

The chain couples TRBV30 to TRBJ1-2, with D unresolved. The CDR3 length is 13 residues. CDR1 and CDR2 from the germline V gene are GTSNPN and SVGIG (reference sequence). With 1 base removed from V and 4 bases from J, the gap between germline ends came to 10 bases. The CDR3 protein is CAWSGLLAYGYTF. The CDR3 region has the DNA TGTGCCTGGAGTGGCCTTTTGGCCTATGGCTACACCTTC.

The rearrangement links TRBV10-3 to TRBJ1-5, with a weak D call TRBD1 (5 bases). V was cut by 7 bases and J by 5 bases, with 12 bases left in between. The germline gives CDR1 ENHRY, CDR2 SYGVKD. The CDR3 contains 13 residues. CDR3 nucleotide sequence: TGTGCCATCAATGGGGCCCCTGATCAGCCCCAGCATTTT. Its protein is CAINGAPDQPQHF.

The rearrangement links TRBV28 to TRBJ2-6; 7 bases line up with TRBD1. The germline V gene has CDR1 MDHEN and CDR2 SYDVKM. J lost 0 bases, V lost 4 bases, and 3 bases had no gene match. The CDR3 is made up of 16 amino acids. CDR3 residues: CASSWGQHSGANVLTF. The CDR3 region has the DNA TGTGCCAGCAGTTGGGGACAGCACTCTGGGGCCAACGTCCTGACTTTC.

The gene calls are TRBV29-1 and TRBJ2-7; a possible D gene is TRBD2 (5 bases). V was shortened by 5 bases and J by 5 bases, with 13 bases between the two germline ends. Per the germline V gene, CDR1 is SQVTM and CDR2 is ANQGSEA. The CDR3 extends over 12 amino acids. The CDR3: CSVSGITNEQYF. CDR3 in DNA: TGCAGCGTTTCCGGGATTACCAACGAGCAGTACTTC.

This rearrangement joins TRBV6-6 to TRBJ1-3, with D possibly TRBD1 on 5 matching bases. The CDR3 runs 15 residues. Trimming left V 7 bases short and J 4 bases short, with 17 bases between. CDR1 and CDR2 (germline): MNHNY, SVGAGI (reference sequence). The CDR3 DNA is TGTGCCAGCAACTCCCCGACAGTCTCCGGAAACACCATATATTTT. Its protein is CASNSPTVSGNTIYF.

The CDR3, as DNA: TGTGCCTGGAGCTTACAGGGGGCCTGGTATGGCTACACCTTC. This translates into CAWSLQGAWYGYTF. The chain has TRBV30 and TRBJ1-2; TRBD1 matches at 9 bases. This CDR3 contains 14 residues. The germline CDR1 and CDR2 sequences are GTSNPN and SVGIG (reference sequence). V gave up 3 bases and J gave up 5 bases; unmatched junction bases: 7. The full variable domain, with the rest looked up from reference TRBV30 and TRBJ1-2, is SQTIHQWPATLVQPVGSPLSLECTVEGTSNPNLYWYRQAAGRGLQLLFYSVGIGQISSEVPQNLSASRPQDRQFILSSKKLLLSDSGFYLCAWSLQGAWYGYTFGSGTRLTVV.

The chain joins TRBV6-1 to TRBJ2-7; TRBD1 aligns across 8 bases. Germline-derived CDR1 and CDR2 are MNHNS and SASEGT. V lost 6 bases, J lost 5 bases, and 9 bases stayed unmatched. The CDR3 extends over 14 amino acids. CDR3 nucleotides: TGTGCCAGCAGGATAGAGGACAGGGCTCACGAGCAGTACTTC. Translated: CASRIEDRAHEQYF.

This chain links TRBV4-1 with TRBJ1-1, with TRBD1 identical over 7 bases. Trimming at V came to 2 bases and at J to 1 base, leaving 4 bases not matched to a gene. Germline V gene sequence: CDR1 MGHRA, CDR2 YSYEKL. The CDR3 is 15 amino acids. CDR3 residues: CASSQTDRQNTEAFF. The DNA for the CDR3 is TGCGCCAGCAGCCAAACGGACAGGCAGAACACTGAAGCTTTCTTT.

Only one count was recorded for this clone. The chain is built from TRBV19 and TRBJ1-1; TRBD1 is a possible D gene (5 bases). The CDR3 is made up of 16 amino acids. V was cut by 3 bases and J by 3 bases, with 17 bases left in between. CDR1 is LNHDA, CDR2 SQIVND, per germline (reference sequence). In DNA form, the CDR3 reads TGTGCCAGTAGTATGAGTGGAGGGGCCGGGGACACTGAAGCTTTCTTT. Translated, it gives CASSMSGGAGDTEAFF.

The chain has TRBV28 and TRBJ2-7, with 8 bases that match TRBD2. With V trimmed by 7 bases and J by 5 bases, 10 bases remained unmatched. The CDR3 contains 14 residues. Germline values: CDR1 MDHEN, CDR2 SYDVKM. The CDR3 nucleotides are TGTGCCAGCATATATAAAAAGCGGGAGCACGAGCAGTACTTC. It yields the protein CASIYKKREHEQYF.

The chain links TRBV11-3 to TRBJ2-1, with D maybe TRBD1 (5 bases). V lost 2 bases and J lost 0, with 11 bases in between. This CDR3 is 16 amino acids long. CDR1 SGHNT and CDR2 YENEEA come from the germline V gene. The CDR3 sequence is CASSLYGASSYNEQFF. The CDR3 coding sequence is TGTGCCAGCAGCTTATATGGGGCTAGCTCCTACAATGAGCAGTTCTTC.

The V call is TRBV6-5, the J call TRBJ1-5; D unclear. This CDR3 comprises 12 residues. Germline CDR1 is MNHEY and CDR2 is SVGAGI. V was pared by 5 bases and J by 3 bases, with 5 bases between. The CDR3 reads CASSPTNQPQHF. CDR3 nucleotide sequence: TGTGCCAGCAGTCCGACCAATCAGCCCCAGCATTTT.

The rearrangement uses TRBV19 and TRBJ2-2; D perhaps matches TRBD1 (6 bases). The germline V gene encodes CDR1 LNHDA and CDR2 SQIVND (reference sequence). The CDR3 length is 15 residues. V was shortened by 4 bases and J by 1 base, with 10 bases between the two germline ends. CDR3 residues: CASSTWTENTGELFF. DNA for the CDR3: TGTGCCAGTAGTACGTGGACAGAGAACACCGGGGAGCTGTTTTTT.

The chain joins TRBV6-1 to TRBJ1-2, with 7 nucleotides matching TRBD1. The V gene end was trimmed by 4 bases and the J gene end by 7 bases; junction bases not matched to a gene: 6. CDR1 MNHNS and CDR2 SASEGT come from the germline V gene. The CDR3 extends over 13 amino acids. The CDR3 DNA is TGTGCCAGCAGTGGGGACAGCCAGTTTGGCTACACCTTC. Encoded protein: CASSGDSQFGYTF.

In its sample, this clone was seen once. V and J are TRBV7-9 and TRBJ2-3; 9 nucleotides agree with TRBD2. V trimming: 10 bases; J trimming: 2 bases; junction bases outside the gene matches: 7. CDR3 size: 14 residues. The germline gives CDR1 SEHNR, CDR2 FQNEAQ (reference sequence). DNA for the CDR3: TGTGCCACCTCGCCTAGCGGGAACACAGATACGCAGTATTTT. The encoded protein is CATSPSGNTDTQYF.

This clone was counted a few times. This sequence joins TRBV15 and TRBJ2-7; 8 bases line up with TRBD2. There are 14 residues in the CDR3. The V and J ends lost 5 bases and 0 bases, in that order; junction bases with no gene match: 3. The germline CDR1 and CDR2 sequences are LNHNV and YYDKDF (reference sequence). CDR3 region: CATSPGGFSYEQYF. Written as DNA, the CDR3 is TGTGCCACCAGCCCGGGGGGGTTCTCCTACGAGCAGTACTTC.

The chain carries TRBV11-3 and TRBJ2-1; 7 bases map to TRBD2. Germline V gene data show CDR1 as SGHNT and CDR2 as YENEEA. The CDR3 contains 15 residues. V was clipped by 3 bases and J by 6 bases; unmatched bases: 8. CDR3 sequence (DNA): TGTGCCAGCAGCTTCAACCTGGGGGGGTCCAATGAGCAGTTCTTC. Translation gives CASSFNLGGSNEQFF.

V is TRBV7-2 and J is TRBJ2-5; 7 nucleotides agree with TRBD2. The germline CDR1 and CDR2 sequences are SGHTA and FQGNSA. The V segment lost 3 bases and the J segment 5 bases; nucleotides outside the gene matches: 9. The CDR3 consists of 15 residues. CDR3 in amino acids: CASSLSSGASETQYF. CDR3 bases: TGTGCCAGCAGCTTGTCTAGCGGCGCCTCCGAGACCCAGTACTTC.

The rearrangement links TRBV7-2 to TRBJ2-7, with D perhaps matching TRBD1 (6 bases). V lost 1 base to trimming and J lost 6 bases, with 19 bases between them. Germline V gene sequence: CDR1 SGHTA, CDR2 FQGNSA. CDR3 length equals 16 residues. The CDR3 DNA sequence: TGTGCCAGCAGCTTAGGAAAATCTGGGACACTGGGCGAGCAGTACTTC. Amino acid sequence: CASSLGKSGTLGEQYF. The entire variable domain, with the rest obtained from reference TRBV7-2 and TRBJ2-7, is as follows: GAGVSQSPSNKVTEKGKDVELRCDPISGHTALYWYRQSLGQGLEFLIYFQGNSAPDKSGLPSDRFSAERTGGSVSTLTIQRTQQEDSAVYLCASSLGKSGTLGEQYFGPGTRLTVT.

This clone has a single count. For the CDR3, the DNA is TGTGCCAGCAGCCGCGCCACCGGAAGAAGCGGCCAAGAGACCCAGTACTTC. This codes for CASSRATGRSGQETQYF. The chain links TRBV7-2 to TRBJ2-5; TRBD2 might be the D (5 bases). Trimming removed 5 bases at V and 1 base at J, with 20 bases between. There are 17 residues in the CDR3. The V gene's germline CDR1 is SGHTA and CDR2 FQGNSA.

The chain combines TRBV28 with TRBJ2-7; 9 nucleotides line up with TRBD1. CDR1 is MDHEN and CDR2 is SYDVKM in the germline V gene. The CDR3 has 14 residues. The trim removed 6 bases at V and 1 base at J, leaving 4 bases unmatched. The CDR3 nucleotides read TGTGCCAGCAGGGGACAGGGTCAATCCTACGAGCAGTACTTC. Amino acid sequence: CASRGQGQSYEQYF.

V and J are TRBV11-3 and TRBJ2-2; no reliable D call. Germline CDR1 is SGHNT and CDR2 is YENEEA. The CDR3 extends over 14 amino acids. V shed 0 bases and J shed 4 bases, with 6 bases lying between them. DNA for the CDR3: TGTGCCAGCAGCTTAGAGGCCCGCACCGGGGAGCTGTTTTTT. Its translation is CASSLEARTGELFF.